This TCR beta chain was sequenced during a study of T cell responses to AZD1222 COVID-19 vaccine. Study-level information: Both about-4-week and about-12-week second-dose recipients were combined.

Turning to this clone: Its cognate antigen is unknown.

The study, taken as a whole, reports: Most donors were white British, females outnumbered males, and clonal diversity was possibly underestimated. Spike-spanning, vaccine-associated CD4 TCRs were dominant at 160-218 and 743-854.

The CDR3 runs 14 residues. Trimming at V came to 5 bases and at J to 5 bases, leaving 8 bases not matched to a gene. Per germline, CDR1 SNHLY and CDR2 FYNNEI. Sequencing used immunoSEQ multiplex PCR; TCRdb keeps in-frame clones, though not all of them. The repertoire includes about 150,000 clones, approximately 90% of them detected once, and less than 3% sits in the top ten. The source is an adult in good health. Sequenced material: peripheral blood, taken on day 0 of AZD1222 vaccination. The genes are TRBV2 and TRBJ1-2; TRBD1 matches 7 bases. CDR3 protein: CASSQTGTAYGYTF. CDR3 nucleotides: TGTGCCAGCAGTCAAACCGGGACAGCGTATGGCTACACCTTC.